This T cell receptor beta chain is from a study of T cell responses to AZD1222 COVID-19 vaccine. Looked up from germline, CDR1 is DFQATT and CDR2 is SNEGSKA (reference sequence). The V end lost 3 bases, the J end lost 1 base, and 12 bases lay between the germline ends. CDR3 length equals 15 residues. Some clones are missing from TCRdb's copy, which holds only in-frame ones; the method was immunoSEQ multiplex PCR. The sample has 120,000 or so clones, over 75% seen once; the top ten hold 4% to 4.5%. The origin of this receptor is an adult who received the MenACWY meningococcal vaccine as a control. This sequence joins TRBV20-1 and TRBJ2-2; weak D call: TRBD1 (6 bases). The sequenced sample was peripheral blood, obtained 28 days after the second dose of the MenACWY control vaccine. CDR3 DNA sequence: TGCAGTGCTAGTGTGGGGGCCAAGAACACCGGGGAGCTGTTTTTT. The encoded protein is CSASVGAKNTGELFF.